This record covers a single T cell receptor (beta chain). Its antigen is still unknown. Findings and caveats of the study: Tumor memory CD4+ T cell TCR gene usage clustered with blood and lymph node memory CD4+ cells and lymph node naive CD4+ cells. Tumor Tregs overlapped most with tumor, then blood, naive CD4+ cells. The larger cohort examined one V-J beta rearrangement, not whole repertoires.

Tregs were sorted as CD4+CD25+CD127-/low cells. CDR3 length: 16 residues. CDR1 is SEHNR, CDR2 FQNEAQ, per germline (reference sequence). Between the trimmed V and J ends, which lost 5 bases and 5 bases, there was a span of 19 bases. Constant-region reverse primers amplified full-length variable regions, followed by semi-nested Nested Universal Primer A PCR. Each CDR3 protein is one row after TCRdb ran MiXCR on the 5' RACE reads. This table holds approximately 60,000 distinct CDR3 sequences, roughly 28% found once. Sample: tumor-infiltrating Tregs sorted from the breast tumor. This sequence joins TRBV7-9 and TRBJ2-1; D perhaps matches TRBD1 (6 bases). The receptor comes from a female donor with breast cancer. CDR3 sequence reads: CASSPQSGHRHNEQFF. Written as DNA, the CDR3 is TGTGCCAGCAGCCCCCAATCGGGACACCGACACAATGAGCAGTTCTTC. The full variable domain, its missing parts supplied by reference TRBV7-9 and TRBJ2-1, is DTGVSQNPRHKITKRGQNVTFRCDPISEHNRLYWYRQTLGQGPEFLTYFQNEAQLEKSRLLSDRFSAERPKGSFSTLEIQRTEQGDSAMYLCASSPQSGHRHNEQFFGPGTRLTVL.